This TCR beta chain appears in the sequencing data of a study of CD8+CD57+ T cells in acquired aplastic anemia (dated by TCRdb to the late 2010s). Broadly, across the study: Extracted DNA from sorted CD4+ and CD8+ cells averaged 3.2 ug, ranging from roughly 0.19 to 27.4 ug. CD8+CD57+ expansion was defined as a frequency above the mean frequency observed in healthy subjects. Points the paper makes about the study in general: Patients and healthy controls showed no significant difference in CD8+ Simpson's diversity (P=0.060). Although 25 to 30 CD8+ CDR3 sequences were shared by patients and controls, these sequences appeared highly expressed in patients and within the immunodominant clones of patients.

This clonotype was seen repeatedly, ten times or more. Its antigen is not yet known. No base qualities exist here, and no much larger clone lies one base off it. Expansion of CD8+CD57+ cells had been shown by flow cytometry in the patients chosen for sequencing. Severe acquired aplastic anemia was diagnosed in all patients according to International Study of Aplastic Anemia and Agranulocytosis and Camitta criteria. No therapy had been received by the patients at the time of blood sampling. In this study, sorted CD4+ and CD8+ T cells from the blood of healthy subjects and of severe aplastic anemia patients had their TCR repertoires deep-sequenced. In the USA, patient enrollment took place under clinicaltrials.gov protocols 00001620, 01623167, 00001397, 00071045, 00081523 and 00961064. Ficoll-Paque density gradient centrifugation was used to isolate peripheral blood mononuclear cells. CD4+ and CD8+ T cells were sorted by FACS or magnetic beads before DNA extraction.

Genomic DNA was used as template for profiling of TCR beta VDJ combinations and CDR3 sequences. TCR repertoire sequencing was run on an Illumina HiSeq 2000. In the original analysis: Repertoires were assessed using TRBV/TRBJ rearrangement plots, CDR3 size and DJ length profiles, and Simpson's diversity index. The immunodominant clone was defined as the most abundant DNA sequence in deep sequencing data. CDR3 amino acid sequences were screened for sharing across subjects and compared with published repertoires and the VDJdb database. Starting from the raw public reads, TCRdb applied fastp trimming at Q25, assembled clones with MiXCR and retained in-frame beta chains. Entries are consolidated by CDR3 protein sequence, retaining the most common genes and DNA. TCRdb assigned the V and J calls; the authors' analysis was not used. In this sample the table shows some 120,000 distinct CDR3 sequences, under 60% of which occur a single time. The ten largest clones add up to roughly 30% of the sample.

The junction shows trimming of 4 bases on V and 2 bases on J, and the gene matches do not reach 4 bases of it. The CDR3 sequence holds 15 residues, the cysteine and phenylalanine included. Left in the record is the CDR3 DNA by itself, 45 bases read in frame from the first base. CDR1 and CDR2 were assigned from the germline V gene as SGHRS and YFSETQ. Sequenced input: sorted CD4+, CD8+, or CD8+CD57+ T cells (not recorded which) from PBMCs. Here the chain combines TRBV5-1 and TRBJ1-3; 9 bases in between match TRBD1. This clonotype originated in a human donor with aplastic anemia. For the CDR3, the sequence is CASSLDRGAGNTIYF. The DNA reads TGCGCCAGCAGCCTGGACAGGGGAGCTGGAAACACCATATATTTT.